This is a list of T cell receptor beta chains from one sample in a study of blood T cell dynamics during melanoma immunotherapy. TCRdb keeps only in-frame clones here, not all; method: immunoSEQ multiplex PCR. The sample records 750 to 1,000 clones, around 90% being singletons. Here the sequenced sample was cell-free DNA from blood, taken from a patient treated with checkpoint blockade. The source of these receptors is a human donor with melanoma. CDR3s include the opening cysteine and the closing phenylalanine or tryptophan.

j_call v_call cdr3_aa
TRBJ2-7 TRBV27 CASSFIRAGGPSYEQYF
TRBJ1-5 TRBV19 CASSAYQRQGERQPQHF
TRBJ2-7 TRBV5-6 CASSGLASSYEQYF
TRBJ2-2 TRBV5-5 CASSLRETGATGELFF
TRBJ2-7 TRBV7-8 CASLPGGASEQYF
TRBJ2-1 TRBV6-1 CASSANRGLNEQFF
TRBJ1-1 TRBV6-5 CASSYSGRLNTEAFF
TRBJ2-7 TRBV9 CASSVGGGTYEQYF
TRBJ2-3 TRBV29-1 CSVEGLGKFGADTQYF
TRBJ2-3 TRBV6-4 CASSELAGSDTQYF
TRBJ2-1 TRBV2 CASSDGTDNEQFF
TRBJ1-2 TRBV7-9 CASSLDRNPLYGYTF
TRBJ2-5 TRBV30 CAWIKGGGETQYF
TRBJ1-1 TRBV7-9 CASSLVSGDRVNTEAFF
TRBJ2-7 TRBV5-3 CARSLRFHSTGEQYF
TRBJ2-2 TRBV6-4 CASSRTQGGTNTGELFF
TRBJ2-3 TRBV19 CATGTGSSSRQYF
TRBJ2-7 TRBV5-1 CASSLVGTYEQYF
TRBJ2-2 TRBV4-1 CASSQPRRYRGGGELFF
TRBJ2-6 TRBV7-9 CASSLARGRLSGANVLTF
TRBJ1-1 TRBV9 CASSAYLNTEAFF
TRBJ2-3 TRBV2 CASTQGPDTQYF
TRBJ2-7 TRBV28 CASSRQGYEQYF
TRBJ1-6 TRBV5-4 CASSLVQGVSLGSPLHF
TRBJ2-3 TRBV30 CAWSAGSGFFTDTQYF
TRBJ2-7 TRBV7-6 CASSSGSNYEQYF
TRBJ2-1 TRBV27 CASSPSRTSGHNEQFF
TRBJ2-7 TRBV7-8 CASSLGTGSGGEQYF